The rows below give T cell receptor beta chains drawn from one sample of a study of blood T cells in healthy people across ages. TCRdb called the 5' RACE reads again in MiXCR, with one record for every CDR3 protein. The sample has about 1 million distinct CDR3 sequences; under 55% are singletons. The sequencing sample was made of blood. The receptors originated from a woman aged 55-70 years in good health. Both conserved end residues are part of each CDR3.

CDR3 protein | V gene | CDR3 length | J gene
CASREQGVIWNGYTF | TRBV6-1 | 15 | TRBJ1-2
CSASENRELYEQYF | TRBV20-1 | 14 | TRBJ2-7
CASSEEQGVQPQHF | TRBV2 | 14 | TRBJ1-5
CASEDRVSDTQYF | TRBV27 | 13 | TRBJ2-3
CASSARDRITDTQYF | TRBV27 | 15 | TRBJ2-3
CSVEVGGSPDTQYF | TRBV29-1 | 14 | TRBJ2-3
CASSLGQGVNEQYF | TRBV5-1 | 14 | TRBJ2-7
CASSSELALSYEQYF | TRBV7-8 | 15 | TRBJ2-7
CASSPLRGYNEQFF | TRBV4-2 | 14 | TRBJ2-1
CASSESGPKSGELFF | TRBV10-1 | 15 | TRBJ2-2
CASIRDIGYEQYF | TRBV6-1 | 13 | TRBJ2-7
CSARPTGPSGTNVLTF | TRBV20-1 | 16 | TRBJ2-6
CASGNNLIEQGAPDYGYTF | TRBV21-1 | 19 | TRBJ1-2
CASSVWSGLGYGYTF | TRBV9 | 15 | TRBJ1-2
CASSLGGALAGEQFF | TRBV28 | 15 | TRBJ2-1
CSATQGGRTSYNEQFF | TRBV20-1 | 16 | TRBJ2-1
CASSPTIDRGRGNEQYF | TRBV5-6 | 17 | .
CASSHSGEKNIQYF | TRBV7-2 | 14 | TRBJ2-4
CASSLSPGGWSGASVLTF | TRBV27 | 18 | TRBJ2-6
CASSGTIKHNEQFF | TRBV5-1 | 14 | TRBJ2-1
CAIGASGTYNEQYF | TRBV10-3 | 14 | TRBJ2-7
CSARDGVAGNTEAFF | TRBV20-1 | 15 | TRBJ1-1
CASSYTGGVETQYF | TRBV3-1 | 14 | TRBJ2-5
CASSFNRAQYF | TRBV11-2 | 11 | TRBJ2-3
CASSVTGGGEAFF | TRBV9 | 13 | TRBJ1-1
CSAGTGTDYEQYF | TRBV29-1 | 13 | TRBJ2-7
CASSVATGPQETQYF | TRBV9 | 15 | TRBJ2-5
CASGLAGFDEQFF | TRBV7-2 | 13 | TRBJ2-1
CASEVAGRNDNEQYF | TRBV25-1 | 15 | TRBJ2-7
CATSRARDTSYEQYF | TRBV15 | 15 | TRBJ2-7
CASSQGAGTTYNEQFF | TRBV3-1 | 16 | TRBJ2-1